This T cell receptor (beta chain) was observed in a study of control samples from healthy donors and cancer patients. The CDR3 spans 15 residues. The germline V gene has CDR1 MGHDK and CDR2 SYGVNS. The ends were cut back, 1 base at V and 4 bases at J, with 10 bases in the middle. Only in-frame clones appear in the TCRdb table, and some are missing; sequencing was by immunoSEQ multiplex PCR. The table lists almost 90,000 clones, more than 75% of them singletons, with 2.1% in the top ten. The sequencing sample was made of blood. This chain links TRBV25-1 with TRBJ2-2; D gene unclear. This clonotype originated in a woman aged 40-49 years in good health. CDR3 region: CASSELRKGTGELFF. In nucleotides, the CDR3 is TGTGCCAGCAGTGAATTAAGGAAGGGCACCGGGGAGCTGTTTTTT.